This T cell receptor beta chain was recovered during a study of blood T cell repertoires in COVID-19. The ends were cut back, 0 bases at V and 5 bases at J, with 12 bases in the middle. Germline CDR1 and CDR2: SGHRS and YFSETQ. This CDR3 comprises 14 residues. Profiled with immunoSEQ multiplex PCR; TCRdb holds only in-frame clones, not every one. The sample has about 210,000 clones; roughly 80% are singletons. In its sample, this clone was seen a few times. This clonotype was sampled from a woman between 65 and 79 years old with COVID-19, enrolled during active disease. Specimen: peripheral blood. This sequence joins TRBV5-1 and TRBJ2-7, with D hard to call. CDR3 sequence (DNA): TGCGCCAGCAGCTTGGTTGGTCCTTCTAACGAGCAGTACTTC. Encoded protein: CASSLVGPSNEQYF.